The clone carrying this T cell receptor (beta chain) was counted between two and nine times. Its antigen is not identified. These data are taken from a study of T cells after yellow fever vaccination. Points from the study as a whole: The secondary response was weaker, and its peak arrived faster, on day 5 versus 15.

Trimming cost V 6 bases and J 4 bases, with 15 bases left between them. Germline loops: CDR1 LNHNV, CDR2 YYDKDF (reference sequence). This CDR3 has 15 amino acids. TCRdb passed the 5' RACE reads through MiXCR, listing each CDR3 protein once. Of a few hundred thousand distinct CDR3 sequences in the sample, approximately 8% are singletons; the top ten hold about 3%. The origin of this receptor is a man between 18 and 35 years old who received the YFV17D yellow fever vaccine. The sample here was CD4+ T cells sorted from PBMCs, taken 5 days after the yellow fever booster vaccination. The gene calls are TRBV15 and TRBJ2-2; a weak D match, TRBD2 (6 bases). The CDR3 DNA reads TGTGCCACCAGACCCCGGGCGGGGAGCACCGGGGAGCTGTTTTTT. Translation gives CATRPRAGSTGELFF.